These T cell receptor beta chains were read from a single sample in a study of glioma-infiltrating T cells after dendritic cell vaccination. Using immunoSEQ multiplex PCR, the repertoire was profiled, and TCRdb retains in-frame clones only, with some absent. This table has about 50,000 clones, approximately 91% appearing once. The sample in question was blood, obtained after dendritic cell vaccination. The origin of the receptors is a human donor with glioblastoma. Both conserved end residues are trimmed from each CDR3.

CDR3 length	V gene	J gene	CDR3 protein
14	TRBV27	TRBJ1-1	ASSLDRATMNTEAF
12	TRBV25-1	TRBJ2-7	ASSDPQGSYEQY
17	TRBV7-2	TRBJ2-7	ASSLLHGQGRTFSYEQY
14	TRBV5-4	TRBJ1-3	ASSLDGGGIGNTIY
15	TRBV11-2	TRBJ1-2	ASSLPGTGGVNYGYT
11	TRBV28	TRBJ1-1	ASHERGRTEAF
14	TRBV28	TRBJ1-1	ASSLPREAPNTEAF
13	TRBV7-9	TRBJ2-1	ASSLAGLAGNEQF
12	TRBV6-5	TRBJ2-7	ASSYGSLPYEQY
15	TRBV19	TRBJ2-1	ASSRTPGTSAYNEQF
13	TRBV29-1	TRBJ2-3	SVDNSAGGTDTQY
12	TRBV11-3	TRBJ1-1	ASSLGGKNTEAF
11	TRBV30	TRBJ2-5	AWNGGVRETQY
12	TRBV27	TRBJ1-5	ASSLSAGVQPQH
11	TRBV28	TRBJ1-2	ASAEVRVRGYT
12	TRBV27	TRBJ2-7	ASSLSRGDNEQY
16	TRBV19	TRBJ2-2	ASSPRGLAGGNTGELF
12	TRBV6-5	TRBJ1-2	ASSYGTGNYGYT
13	TRBV27	TRBJ1-1	ASRDETGWDTEAF
13	TRBV10-3	TRBJ1-5	AISATGGSNQPQH
13	TRBV18	TRBJ1-2	ASSPPQGPNYGYT
13	TRBV5-1	TRBJ2-1	ASAIAGLSYNEQF
13	TRBV5-3	TRBJ2-2	ARFAGFENTGELF
11	TRBV4-1	TRBJ1-2	ASSRRGGYGYT
15	TRBV5-6	TRBJ2-3	ASSLLGERASTDTQY
12	TRBV5-5	TRBJ1-1	ASIFRRGGTEAF
19	TRBV4-3	TRBJ2-3	ASSPTNRRSLSGRNTDTQY
9	TRBV28	TRBJ1-1	ASTEAGAAF
14	TRBV27	TRBJ2-3	ASSASGLGNTDTQY